The T cell receptor beta chain under discussion was sequenced for a study of Graves' ophthalmopathy and Graves' hyperthyroidism. V dropped 0 bases and J dropped 7 bases, with 11 bases sitting between them. From germline, CDR1 is SGHNT and CDR2 YYREEE (reference sequence). This CDR3 has 13 residues. Establishment of the diagnosis relied upon clinical symptoms, serum thyroxine, TRAb, thyroid ultrasound and orbital computed tomography. RNA transcripts yielded amplified TCR beta CDR3 regions. An initial RT-PCR round employing HTBI primers preceded a second-round multiplex PCR. In TCRdb, the multiplex PCR reads were re-called with MiXCR into one record per CDR3 protein. The table has about 600,000 distinct CDR3 sequences, about two fifths seen once; the top ten hold about 4.6%. This clonotype was found many times.

This TCR was recovered from an adult man with Graves' hyperthyroidism. The sample comprised peripheral blood or thyroid tissue (not recorded which). The J gene is TRBJ2-7, the V gene TRBV5-4; maybe TRBD2 (6 bases). DNA for the CDR3: TGTGCCAGCAGCTTGGCTGCGCTAGCGGAGCAGTACTTC. It specifies CASSLAALAEQYF.